These 25 T cell receptor beta chains came from one sample sequenced in a study of T cell responses to AZD1222 COVID-19 vaccine. The data were produced by immunoSEQ multiplex PCR, yet TCRdb's version contains in-frame clones alone and is incomplete. The data hold some 120,000 clones, with 75% to 90% observed a single time. Sequences were derived from peripheral blood, sampled on day 0 of AZD1222 vaccination. The receptors were gathered from an adult in good health.

The chain links TRBV6-6 to TRBJ1-1; D possibly corresponds to TRBD1 (5 bases). Trimming removed 8 bases from V and 5 bases from J, with 6 bases in between. In germline, CDR1 is MNHNY, CDR2 SVGAGI (reference sequence). The CDR3 has 10 amino acids. CDR3 DNA sequence: TGTGCCAGCGGGGCTACTGAAGCTTTCTTT. Encoded protein: CASGATEAFF.

The V and J genes are TRBV2 and TRBJ1-6; D is possibly TRBD1 (6 bases). Per germline, CDR1 SNHLY and CDR2 FYNNEI. The CDR3 runs 15 residues. Trimming removed 6 bases from V and 7 bases from J, with 16 bases in between. DNA for the CDR3: TGTGCCAGCAGCTCACAGGACAGATTAAATTCACCCCTCCACTTT. Translation: CASSSQDRLNSPLHF.

The chain is built from TRBV6-5 and TRBJ2-1; no clear D gene. From germline, CDR1 is MNHEY and CDR2 SVGAGI. V was clipped by 4 bases and J by 4 bases, with 11 bases between them. The CDR3 length is 14 residues. CDR3 region: CASSLSERYNEQFF. DNA for the CDR3: TGTGCCAGCAGTTTGTCAGAGAGGTACAATGAGCAGTTCTTC.

This clone is a singleton in its sample. The V call is TRBV6-1, the J call TRBJ1-1, with 8 positions matching TRBD1. Trimming removed 0 bases from V and 1 base from J; junction bases left unmatched: 10. The germline V gene encodes CDR1 MNHNS and CDR2 SASEGT. CDR3 length: 18 residues. The chain's CDR3 is CASSEAGGPGTGNTEAFF. The CDR3 DNA is TGTGCCAGCAGTGAAGCGGGGGGTCCCGGGACAGGGAACACTGAAGCTTTCTTT.

This clone was seen more than once but under ten times. This chain uses TRBV19 with TRBJ2-1; 7 bases are a match to TRBD1. The CDR3 totals 15 residues. Germline trimming cut 7 bases from V and 2 bases from J; bases unmatched to any gene: 8. Germline values: CDR1 LNHDA, CDR2 SQIVND (reference sequence). CDR3 nucleotides: TGTGCCAGTACCCAGACAGGGAGTGCCTACAATGAGCAGTTCTTC. This encodes CASTQTGSAYNEQFF.

V usage is TRBV12-3 or TRBV12-4 and J usage is TRBJ1-1, with TRBD1 as a possible D gene (5 bases). The CDR3 contains 13 residues. Trimming pared 5 bases from V and 4 bases from J, leaving 11 bases between. The CDR3 spells CASSRGPLTEAFF. Here the CDR3 DNA reads TGTGCCAGCAGTCGGGGCCCACTCACTGAAGCTTTCTTT.

In the case of this clone: A junction end diverges from the germline sequence, so it may reflect a read error. This chain links TRBV27 with TRBJ1-1; D is unresolved. This CDR3 is 14 amino acids long. The germline V gene has CDR1 MNHEY and CDR2 SMNVEV (reference sequence). The CDR3 here is CASRLHQVNAEAFF. The CDR3 DNA reads as TGTGCCAGCAGGCTACATCAGGTGAACGCTGAAGCTTTCTTT.

This sequence joins TRBV3-1 (or the pseudogene TRBV3-2) and TRBJ1-1, with TRBD1 as a possible D gene (5 bases). V dropped 2 bases and J dropped 6 bases, with 10 bases sitting between them. The length of the CDR3 is 13 residues. Germline V gene data show CDR1 as LGHDT and CDR2 as YNNKEL (reference sequence). The CDR3 here is CASSQQGEAEAFF. DNA of the CDR3: TGTGCCAGCAGCCAACAGGGAGAGGCTGAAGCTTTCTTT.

V usage is TRBV11-2 and J usage is TRBJ1-1, with D maybe TRBD1 (5 bases). The V gene lost 5 bases and the J gene lost 4 bases, with 20 bases spanning the gap. The CDR3 sequence is 16 residues long. CDR1 is SGHAT and CDR2 is FQNNGV in the germline V gene. The CDR3 is CASSPTVGVEGTEAFF. The CDR3 nucleotides read TGTGCCAGCAGCCCCACTGTGGGGGTAGAAGGCACTGAAGCTTTCTTT.

The chain carries TRBV5-8 and TRBJ1-5; the D is unclear. V was trimmed by 1 base and J by 2 bases, leaving 16 bases between them. The CDR3 is 17 amino acids. CDR1 and CDR2 from the germline V gene are SGHTS and YDEGEE. The CDR3 is CASSLSYSPFGNQPQHF. The CDR3 DNA sequence: TGTGCCAGCAGCTTGTCGTACTCCCCCTTTGGCAATCAGCCCCAGCATTTT.

This clone was detected once. The gene calls are TRBV18 and TRBJ1-5; possible D gene TRBD1, 6 bases. The V gene's germline CDR1 is KGHSH and CDR2 LQKENI. This CDR3 spans 15 amino acids. The V end was cut by 6 bases, the J end by 0 bases, with 12 bases between. DNA for the CDR3: TGTGCCAGCTCGGCAGGACAGAATAGCAATCAGCCCCAGCATTTT. It codes for CASSAGQNSNQPQHF.

This clone appeared a single time. This CDR3 reads CASSPGQSAGNTIYF. The CDR3 DNA sequence: TGCGCCAGCAGCCCGGGACAGAGCGCTGGAAACACCATATATTTT. The chain has TRBV5-1 and TRBJ1-3; 7 nucleotides agree with TRBD1. CDR3 size: 15 residues. The V gene's germline CDR1 is SGHRS and CDR2 YFSETQ. V lost 4 bases and J lost 2; bases outside the gene matches: 6.

The chain employs TRBV2 and TRBJ1-5; TRBD1 is a possible D gene (5 bases). The CDR3 has 14 residues. Germline loops: CDR1 SNHLY, CDR2 FYNNEI. The ends were cut back, 4 bases at V and 4 bases at J, with 11 bases in the middle. CDR3 DNA: TGTGCCAGCAGTGGGACATTAGGGAATCAGCCCCAGCATTTT. Translating it yields CASSGTLGNQPQHF.

The DNA for the CDR3 is TGTGCCAGCAGCTTGGGGACAGGTAATTCACCCCTCCACTTT. This encodes CASSLGTGNSPLHF. The chain employs TRBV5-6 and TRBJ1-6; TRBD1 aligns across 7 bases. The CDR3 length is 14 residues. V was clipped by 0 bases and J by 6 bases; unmatched bases: 0. Germline V gene data show CDR1 as SGHDT and CDR2 as YYEEEE.

The genes are TRBV6-5 and TRBJ2-7; 8 nucleotides line up with TRBD1. J gave up 4 bases and V 7 bases, and 12 bases lay outside the gene matches. The CDR3 is 15 amino acids. From germline, CDR1 is MNHEY and CDR2 SVGAGI. The CDR3 loop is CASNTGGANSYEQYF. The CDR3 DNA reads TGTGCCAGCAACACAGGGGGAGCAAATTCTTACGAGCAGTACTTC.

The chain is built from TRBV4-2 and TRBJ1-1; 9 nucleotides line up with TRBD1. Losses at the gene ends were 0 bases for V and 3 bases for J; bases not matched to a gene: 5. Germline V CDR1 and CDR2: LGHNA, YNFKEQ. The CDR3 consists of 16 residues. The CDR3 here is CASSQDLTGGHTEAFF. CDR3 DNA sequence: TGTGCCAGCAGCCAAGATCTGACAGGGGGGCACACTGAAGCTTTCTTT.

This chain joins TRBV28 and TRBJ2-1; TRBD1 aligns across 10 bases. The CDR3 consists of 15 residues. Germline lookup yields CDR1 MDHEN and CDR2 SYDVKM. J lost 9 bases, V lost 7 bases, and 12 bases had no gene match. The CDR3 loop is CASTRTGGATTEQFF. Written as DNA, the CDR3 is TGTGCCAGCACCCGGACAGGGGGTGCGACTACTGAGCAGTTCTTC.

The chain uses TRBV6-5 and TRBJ1-2; possibly TRBD1 for D (6 bases). Trimming took 5 bases from V and 8 from J, leaving 15 bases between them. The CDR3 contains 13 residues. CDR1 is MNHEY and CDR2 is SVGAGI in the germline V gene. The CDR3 here is CASSQDSLLGYTF. CDR3 coding DNA: TGTGCCAGCAGTCAGGACAGCCTGCTGGGCTACACCTTC.

V and J are TRBV6-2 or TRBV6-3 and TRBJ1-1; D is ambiguous. The CDR3 length is 12 residues. Looked up from germline, CDR1 is MNHEY and CDR2 is SVGEGT. V was clipped by 0 bases and J by 10 bases, with 9 bases between them. CDR3: CASSYSSWGAFF. For the CDR3, the DNA is TGTGCCAGCAGTTACTCGTCGTGGGGAGCTTTCTTT.

DNA for the CDR3: TGTGCCAGCAGCCAAGGAGCCGGAAAGAACTATGGCTACACCTTC. Translation gives CASSQGAGKNYGYTF. The chain is built from TRBV3-1 (or the pseudogene TRBV3-2) and TRBJ1-2; no reliable D call. CDR3 length equals 15 residues. V shed 1 base and J shed 2 bases, with 11 bases lying between them. Germline V gives CDR1 LGHDT, CDR2 YNNKEL (reference sequence).

In its sample, this clone was seen a few times. This specimen includes other DNA sequences encoding the same CDR3. DNA of the CDR3: TGTGCCAGCAGCCAAGATGAAATCCAGCCCCAGCATTTT. This codes for CASSQDEIQPQHF. The chain couples TRBV3-1 (or the pseudogene TRBV3-2) to TRBJ1-5; D call uncertain. In germline, CDR1 is LGHDT, CDR2 YNNKEL (reference sequence). The CDR3 sequence is 13 residues long. V was trimmed by 0 bases and J by 7 bases, leaving 7 bases between them.

This sequence joins TRBV2 and TRBJ2-2; unclear D gene. CDR3 length: 12 amino acids. With 1 base removed from V and 7 bases from J, the gap between germline ends came to 4 bases. Germline V gene lookup returns CDR1 SNHLY and CDR2 FYNNEI. CDR3: CASSEEDGELFF. The CDR3 nucleotides read TGTGCCAGCAGTGAAGAAGACGGGGAGCTGTTTTTT.

The chain is built from TRBV18 and TRBJ1-2; no definite D call. This CDR3 has 14 residues. V shed 4 bases and J shed 4 bases, with 13 bases lying between them. Looked up from germline, CDR1 is KGHSH and CDR2 is LQKENI. CDR3 protein: CASSLRRGTYGYTF. The CDR3 nucleotides are TGTGCCAGCTCACTTCGGCGCGGAACCTATGGCTACACCTTC.

This clone was seen just once. The chain recombines TRBV2 with TRBJ2-3; D tentatively fits TRBD1 or TRBD2 (5 bases each). The CDR3 consists of 14 residues. Trimming took 5 bases from V and 2 from J, leaving 11 bases between them. Germline assignment: CDR1 SNHLY and CDR2 FYNNEI. The CDR3 DNA is TGTGCCAGCAGTTCGGGACCTTTCACAGATACGCAGTATTTT. It yields the protein CASSSGPFTDTQYF.

This sequence joins TRBV27 and TRBJ1-1, with D perhaps TRBD1 (5 bases). Germline CDR1 is MNHEY and CDR2 is SMNVEV (reference sequence). Trimming stripped 4 bases from V and 7 bases from J, with 16 bases between. The CDR3 extends over 14 amino acids. The CDR3 loop is CASSSNRDAGEAFF. CDR3 in DNA: TGTGCCAGCAGTTCAAACCGGGACGCAGGTGAAGCTTTCTTT.